This entry is about one T cell receptor (beta chain). What it binds is not known. CDR3 length equals 16 residues. V was clipped by 0 bases and J by 4 bases; unmatched bases: 8. Germline CDR1 and CDR2: SGHRS and YFSETQ. This specimen comes from a study of T cell responses to AZD1222 COVID-19 vaccine. Study-wide results and caveats: Just a handful of AZD1222 recipients were seropositive at baseline. Researchers report vaccine-associated CD4 TCRs spanning spike, with dominance at 160-218 and 743-854. Sampled repertoires all dated from after the peak T cell response.

The assay was immunoSEQ multiplex PCR, and TCRdb's table has in-frame clones only and misses some. The table includes some 140,000 clones, around 93% detected once. V gene TRBV5-1 combines with J gene TRBJ2-7, with 9 bases aligning to TRBD1. The receptor's source is an adult in good health. This specimen consisted of peripheral blood, obtained on day 0 of AZD1222 vaccination. The CDR3 DNA sequence: TGCGCCAGCAGCTTGGCCGGGGGACAGGGATTATACGAGCAGTACTTC. It encodes CASSLAGGQGLYEQYF.